This T cell receptor (beta chain) was recorded in a study of blood T cell repertoires in COVID-19. Only in-frame clones appear in the TCRdb table, and some are missing; sequencing was by immunoSEQ multiplex PCR. This repertoire shows 230,000 or so clones, 80% to 90% found once; its top ten account for approximately 6.6%. From germline, CDR1 is LNHDA and CDR2 SQIVND (reference sequence). The ends lost 4 bases at V and 10 bases at J; junction bases unmatched: 8. The CDR3 runs to 15 residues. The clonotype comes from a woman between 50 and 59 years old who had been exposed to COVID-19. Sequencing was done on a sample of PBMCs or T cells enriched from blood (not recorded which). The rearrangement joins TRBV19 to TRBJ1-6, with TRBD1 matching 9 bases. In DNA, the CDR3 is TGTGCCAGTAGTAGGACAGGGGAAAGATACTCACCCCTCCACTTT. Amino acid sequence: CASSRTGERYSPLHF.